The 19 T cell receptor beta chains in this list originate from one sample, sequenced in a study of shared clonotypes between healthy human individuals. The assay was immunoSEQ multiplex PCR, and TCRdb's table has in-frame clones only and misses some. The data hold about 1 million clones, with around 75% observed a single time. The sample comprised memory CD4+ T cells sorted from blood. Subset of the sample: CD45RA-negative fraction. The receptors shown here come from a man aged 18 to 30 in good health.

The genes are TRBV7-9 and TRBJ2-7; D is uncertain. The germline V and J ends were trimmed by 1 base and 8 bases, with 9 bases remaining between them. There are 12 residues in the CDR3. The germline V gene has CDR1 SEHNR and CDR2 FQNEAQ (reference sequence). CDR3 in amino acids: CASSLVGNKQYF. The CDR3 region has the DNA TGTGCCAGCAGCTTAGTAGGTAACAAGCAGTACTTC.

The chain carries TRBV10-3 and TRBJ1-4; D unresolved. V was shortened by 6 bases and J by 8 bases, with 13 bases between the two germline ends. There are 13 residues in the CDR3. CDR1 is ENHRY, CDR2 SYGVKD, per germline. The CDR3 sequence is CAISFRQDEKLFF. Here the CDR3 DNA reads TGTGCCATCAGCTTCCGGCAAGACGAAAAACTGTTTTTT.

The chain is built from TRBV27 and TRBJ1-2; TRBD1 might be the D (5 bases). Germline CDR1 reads MNHEY; CDR2 reads SMNVEV (reference sequence). The CDR3 has 15 residues. Deletions cut 2 bases from V and 5 bases from J, with 15 bases between. The CDR3 spells CASSLKGRVEYGYTF. In DNA, the CDR3 is TGTGCCAGCAGTTTAAAAGGCAGGGTAGAATATGGCTACACCTTC.

This sequence joins TRBV11-2 and TRBJ1-1, with D perhaps matching TRBD1 (5 bases). Germline loops: CDR1 SGHAT, CDR2 FQNNGV. There are 14 residues in the CDR3. The V gene lost 3 bases and the J gene lost 0 bases, with 8 bases spanning the gap. The CDR3 loop is CASSFWGLNTEAFF. In nucleotides, the CDR3 is TGTGCCAGCAGCTTTTGGGGACTGAACACTGAAGCTTTCTTT.

This chain links TRBV4-1 with TRBJ2-5; 14 bases match TRBD2. Looked up from germline, CDR1 is MGHRA and CDR2 is YSYEKL. J gave up 3 bases and V 0 bases, and 3 bases lay outside the gene matches. The CDR3 length is 17 residues. The CDR3, as DNA: TGCGCCAGCAGCCAAGACCGGGGACTAGCGGGAGAAGAGACCCAGTACTTC. As protein: CASSQDRGLAGEETQYF.

V and J are TRBV7-2 and TRBJ2-5, with D unclear. Trimming stripped 5 bases from V and 0 bases from J, with 7 bases between. The CDR3 covers 13 residues. The V gene's germline CDR1 is SGHTA and CDR2 FQGNSA. The DNA for the CDR3 is TGTGCCAGCAGCCCTAGGTACCAAGAGACCCAGTACTTC. The encoded protein is CASSPRYQETQYF.

The chain is built from TRBV4-1 and TRBJ2-1, with D perhaps TRBD2 (7 bases). The CDR3 sequence is 16 residues long. In germline, CDR1 is MGHRA, CDR2 YSYEKL. V lost 4 bases to trimming and J lost 2 bases, with 15 bases between them. CDR3 sequence reads: CASSRVLRGPYNEQFF. CDR3 nucleotide sequence: TGCGCCAGCAGCCGGGTATTGCGGGGGCCCTACAATGAGCAGTTCTTC.

The chain carries TRBV10-3 and TRBJ2-5; 8 positions match TRBD2. The length of the CDR3 is 16 residues. Trimming at V came to 0 bases and at J to 4 bases, leaving 7 bases not matched to a gene. The V gene's germline CDR1 is ENHRY and CDR2 SYGVKD. In DNA, the CDR3 is TGTGCCATCAGTGAGTCGGGCACTAGCGGTCTAGAGACCCAGTACTTC. Encoded protein: CAISESGTSGLETQYF.

The table lists this clone with a count of one. This sequence joins TRBV21-1 and TRBJ2-5; the D call TRBD2 from the table was never checked on the DNA. TRBV21-1 is a pseudogene. The CDR3 extends over 18 amino acids. For the CDR3, the DNA is TGTGCCAGCAGCCTAAAGGGGCTACGGCTAGCGGCACAAGAGACCCAGTACTTC. This encodes CASSLKGLRLAAQETQYF.

The chain carries TRBV2 and TRBJ2-7; D possibly corresponds to TRBD1 (8 bases). This CDR3 has 15 residues. In germline, CDR1 is SNHLY, CDR2 FYNNEI. The V and J ends lost 6 bases and 1 base respectively, with 16 bases between them. In DNA, the CDR3 is TGTGCCAGCAGCCCTAACAGGGGGGGATCCTACGAGCAGTACTTC. This encodes CASSPNRGGSYEQYF.

A note on this clone: This sample includes further DNA sequences coding for the same CDR3. V and J are TRBV6-6 and TRBJ1-1; 9 bases agree with TRBD1. The CDR3 spans 14 residues. The V and J ends lost 6 bases and 5 bases, in that order; junction bases with no gene match: 7. From germline, CDR1 is MNHNY and CDR2 SVGAGI (reference sequence). In DNA form, the CDR3 reads TGTGCCAGCAGCTTACAGGGGGCAGGAACTGAAGCTTTCTTT. Protein sequence: CASSLQGAGTEAFF.

The chain links TRBV7-2 to TRBJ1-5, with D unclear. The CDR3 consists of 13 residues. V shed 5 bases and J shed 4 bases, with 9 bases lying between them. CDR1 SGHTA and CDR2 FQGNSA come from the germline V gene. The CDR3 protein is CASSRYENQPQHF. DNA of the CDR3: TGTGCCAGCAGCCGGTACGAAAATCAGCCCCAGCATTTT.

This clone was counted between two and nine times. The chain joins TRBV28 to TRBJ1-2; D not resolved. Trimming took 4 bases from V and 4 from J, leaving 13 bases between them. CDR1 MDHEN and CDR2 SYDVKM come from the germline V gene. CDR3 size: 14 residues. The CDR3 is CASSSLTPSYGYTF. The CDR3 DNA follows: TGTGCCAGCAGTTCACTGACACCTAGCTATGGCTACACCTTC.

The chain couples TRBV27 to TRBJ2-7; 9 positions match TRBD1. The CDR3 length is 16 residues. V shed 5 bases, J shed 5 bases, and the junction held 13 bases outside the gene matches. Germline V gives CDR1 MNHEY, CDR2 SMNVEV (reference sequence). The CDR3 coding sequence is TGTGCCAGCAGTCGATACCGGGACAGGGCTATCGACGAGCAGTACTTC. It translates to CASSRYRDRAIDEQYF.

This chain uses TRBV19 with TRBJ1-1; D gene uncertain. The CDR3 contains 12 residues. V dropped 3 bases and J dropped 1 base, with 3 bases sitting between them. CDR1 and CDR2 (germline): LNHDA, SQIVND (reference sequence). CDR3 in amino acids: CASSIGNTEAFF. CDR3 nucleotides: TGTGCCAGTAGTATTGGGAACACTGAAGCTTTCTTT.

This clone was counted between two and nine times. V usage is TRBV30 and J usage is TRBJ1-1, with 9 bases matching TRBD1. The CDR3 is 16 amino acids. The trim removed 0 bases at V and 6 bases at J, leaving 11 bases unmatched. CDR1 and CDR2 (germline): GTSNPN, SVGIG (reference sequence). The CDR3 reads CAWSVDRGAGSAEAFF. The CDR3 bases are TGTGCCTGGAGTGTAGACAGGGGGGCAGGTTCGGCTGAAGCTTTCTTT. Looking up the rest from reference TRBV30 and TRBJ1-1 gives the full variable domain: SQTIHQWPATLVQPVGSPLSLECTVEGTSNPNLYWYRQAAGRGLQLLFYSVGIGQISSEVPQNLSASRPQDRQFILSSKKLLLSDSGFYLCAWSVDRGAGSAEAFFGQGTRLTVV.

The chain combines TRBV19 with TRBJ1-1; D is possibly TRBD1 (5 bases). Germline assignment: CDR1 LNHDA and CDR2 SQIVND (reference sequence). The V end was cut by 6 bases, the J end by 1 base, with 18 bases between. The CDR3 totals 16 residues. In DNA form, the CDR3 reads TGTGCCAGTAGCCGACAGCCGGGCTGGGGGAACACTGAAGCTTTCTTT. It translates to CASSRQPGWGNTEAFF.

The V gene is TRBV19, the J gene TRBJ2-2, with no clear D. Germline V gives CDR1 LNHDA, CDR2 SQIVND (reference sequence). The CDR3 sequence is 16 residues long. V lost 5 bases and J 5 bases, leaving 18 bases between the germline ends. CDR3 residues: CASSPTRVLGTGELFF. The DNA for the CDR3 is TGTGCCAGTAGTCCTACCCGGGTCCTGGGGACCGGGGAGCTGTTTTTT.

This chain links TRBV6-5 with TRBJ1-4; maybe TRBD1 (5 bases). Trimming left V 2 bases short and J 8 bases short, with 15 bases between. The CDR3 consists of 15 residues. Germline assignment: CDR1 MNHEY and CDR2 SVGAGI. The CDR3 loop reads CASSYGGGLEEKLFF. CDR3 in DNA: TGTGCCAGCAGTTACGGGGGGGGATTGGAAGAAAAACTGTTTTTT.